This TCR beta chain was identified in a study of cytomegalovirus exposure and HLA in healthy donors. PCR used 60 Vbeta primers and 13 Jbeta primers. Sequencing used immunoSEQ multiplex PCR; TCRdb keeps in-frame clones, though not all of them. Among under 250,000 clones listed, around four fifths were seen once. Germline-derived CDR1 and CDR2 are GTSNPN and SVGIG (reference sequence). V lost 3 bases to trimming and J lost 7 bases, with 10 bases between them. The CDR3 contains 13 residues. The clonotype was recovered from a woman aged 45-60 years in good health and CMV-seropositive. The J gene is TRBJ1-6, the V gene TRBV30; D not certain. Input material: PBMCs. The CDR3 DNA sequence: TGTGCCTGGAGGGGGAGACTCAATTCACCCCTCCACTTT. Amino acid sequence: CAWRGRLNSPLHF.